The clone carrying this TCR beta chain has at least ten counts. The antigen is unknown. Germline-derived CDR1 and CDR2 are KGHSH and LQKENI. The V and J ends lost 2 bases and 2 bases, in that order; junction bases with no gene match: 10. This CDR3 spans 17 amino acids. The data originate from a study of T-cell memory formation after mild COVID-19. Study findings and constraints: Clones contracting across day 15 to 85 had a balanced CD4/CD8 profile; later expanding clones leaned CD4+. Second-wave clones that peaked on day 37 lacked confirmed SARS-CoV-2 specificity. CD8+ contracting clones occupied EMRA, while CD4+ ones occupied mainly CM and EM.

A 5'RACE reaction primed in the constant segment made cDNA libraries of TCR alpha and TCR beta, and these carried sample barcodes and UMIs. TCRdb re-called the 5' RACE reads with MiXCR, one entry per CDR3 protein. The sample holds 350,000 to 500,000 distinct CDR3 sequences, less than 25% seen once. The clonotype comes from an adult woman who had mild COVID-19 (a few samples of this study predate the infection). Cell type and time point are not known. The rearrangement uses TRBV18 and TRBJ2-7; 9 bases are shared with TRBD1. Sequenced sample: PBMCs or a T cell subset sorted from them (not recorded which). The CDR3 DNA is TGTGCCAGCTCACCAACACGAACGGGACAGGGAACCTACGAGCAGTACTTC. It specifies CASSPTRTGQGTYEQYF.